The T cell receptor (beta chain) under discussion was sequenced for a study of blood T cell repertoires in COVID-19. This clone was found many times. Germline V gives CDR1 LNHNV, CDR2 YYDKDF (reference sequence). CDR3 length: 17 amino acids. The J segment lost 4 bases and the V segment lost 4 bases, leaving 15 bases of the junction unmatched. Assay: immunoSEQ multiplex PCR; the TCRdb copy retains only in-frame clones and omits some. This repertoire shows fewer than 80,000 clones, around 70% found once; its top ten account for 22%. The sample taken for sequencing was peripheral blood. The clonotype was recovered from a man in his fifties or sixties with acute or convalescent COVID-19. The chain joins TRBV15 to TRBJ1-2; 7 positions agree with TRBD1. In nucleotides, the CDR3 is TGTGCCACCAGCATACTCTGGGAACAGGGGTTGGTCTATGGCTACACCTTC. Amino acids: CATSILWEQGLVYGYTF.